Presented here are 16 T cell receptor beta chains from one specimen sequenced in a study of early T cells in non-severe SARS-CoV-2 infection. One entry per CDR3 protein results from TCRdb running MiXCR on the 5' RACE reads. The sample contains fewer than 75,000 distinct CDR3 sequences, roughly a fifth of which appear only once. Sequences were derived from whole blood, sampled at baseline. The source of these receptors is an adult who was a healthcare worker with PCR-confirmed SARS-CoV-2 infection or an uninfected control (not recorded which).

In its sample, this clonotype was seen a few times. The chain joins TRBV12-3 or TRBV12-4 to TRBJ2-3; D remains unclear. This CDR3 region has 13 residues. Trimming took 9 bases from V and 2 from J, leaving 12 bases between them. CDR3 DNA sequence: TGTGCCAGTTCCGCGGCAGCCACAGATACGCAGTATTTT. Translation: CASSAAATDTQYF.

V gene TRBV2 combines with J gene TRBJ2-7; D is ambiguous. Deletions cut 6 bases from V and 2 bases from J, with 11 bases between. Germline lookup yields CDR1 SNHLY and CDR2 FYNNEI. The CDR3 length is 13 residues. DNA for the CDR3: TGTGCCAGCAGGGACCTCCGCGCCTACGAGCAGTACTTC. This gives the protein CASRDLRAYEQYF.

In its sample, this clonotype was seen many times. V and J are TRBV2 and TRBJ2-4; D is perhaps TRBD2 (5 bases). Germline lookup yields CDR1 SNHLY and CDR2 FYNNEI. This CDR3 has 16 residues. The V end lost 6 bases, the J end lost 2 bases, and 17 bases lay between the germline ends. As DNA, the CDR3 is TGTGCCAGCAGATGGAGGTCAGGAGGCCCCAAAAACATTCAGTACTTC. Its translation is CASRWRSGGPKNIQYF.

The V call is TRBV9, the J call TRBJ2-7; 9 positions match TRBD1. Per germline, CDR1 SGDLS and CDR2 YYNGEE. The CDR3 totals 14 residues. J was trimmed by 4 bases and V by 4 bases; bases with no gene match: 6. The CDR3 reads CASSKTGGPYEQYF. CDR3 in DNA: TGTGCCAGCAGCAAAACAGGGGGCCCTTACGAGCAGTACTTC.

This clonotype was detected only a few times. This chain links TRBV5-1 with TRBJ2-2; D remains ambiguous. The V gene lost 0 bases and the J gene lost 0 bases, with 15 bases spanning the gap. This CDR3 has 18 amino acids. Germline CDR1 is SGHRS and CDR2 is YFSETQ. The CDR3 spells CASSLGLLLKSNTGELFF. The CDR3 DNA reads as TGCGCCAGCAGCTTGGGCCTCCTCCTGAAATCGAACACCGGGGAGCTGTTTTTT.

This clonotype was seen only once. The chain uses TRBV7-9 and TRBJ1-5; possible D gene TRBD1, 6 bases. V gave up 8 bases and J gave up 3 bases, with 8 bases separating them. The CDR3 has 12 residues. Looked up from germline, CDR1 is SEHNR and CDR2 is FQNEAQ (reference sequence). This CDR3 is CASQGNNQPQHF. CDR3 coding DNA: TGTGCCAGCCAGGGGAACAATCAGCCCCAGCATTTT.

This clonotype turned up a few times. The V call is TRBV5-1, the J call TRBJ2-1; D may be TRBD2 (6 bases). CDR3 length equals 16 residues. CDR1 and CDR2 from the germline V gene are SGHRS and YFSETQ. V lost 0 bases and J 0 bases, leaving 10 bases between the germline ends. CDR3 DNA: TGCGCCAGCAGCTTGGGCGGGACCCGCTCCTACAATGAGCAGTTCTTC. Protein: CASSLGGTRSYNEQFF.

This clonotype has just a few counts. This chain connects TRBV3-1 to TRBJ2-3; 11 bases line up with TRBD2. V shed 5 bases, J shed 3 bases, and the junction held 7 bases outside the gene matches. CDR3 length: 16 amino acids. Germline CDR1 LGHDT, CDR2 YNNKEL (reference sequence). The CDR3 spells CASSSLAGGGTDTQYF. The CDR3 nucleotides are TGTGCCAGCAGCTCCCTAGCGGGGGGAGGAACAGATACGCAGTATTTT.

The genes are TRBV5-4 and TRBJ2-7, with D possibly being TRBD2 (5 bases). V dropped 5 bases and J dropped 4 bases, with 16 bases sitting between them. The CDR3 sequence is 14 residues long. CDR1 is SGHNT and CDR2 is YYREEE in the germline V gene (reference sequence). The CDR3 loop reads CASSPEGRRYEQYF. CDR3 coding DNA: TGTGCCAGCAGTCCAGAGGGTCGGAGGTACGAGCAGTACTTC.

The chain is built from TRBV30 and TRBJ1-6; a possible D gene is TRBD1 (5 bases). CDR3 length equals 14 residues. Trimming removed 0 bases from V and 7 bases from J, with 10 bases in between. The germline gives CDR1 GTSNPN, CDR2 SVGIG (reference sequence). The CDR3, as DNA: TGTGCCTGGAGTGTGTCAGGGCGGAATTCACCCCTCCACTTT. It is translated as CAWSVSGRNSPLHF.

V and J are TRBV3-1 and TRBJ1-1; no firm D call. The CDR3 runs to 14 residues. V was shortened by 7 bases and J by 1 base, with 13 bases between the two germline ends. Germline CDR1 LGHDT, CDR2 YNNKEL (reference sequence). CDR3 nucleotides: TGTGCCAGCAAGGGTCCCGTGTCGAACACTGAAGCTTTCTTT. Translating it yields CASKGPVSNTEAFF.

The chain recombines TRBV18 with TRBJ1-5; TRBD1 might be the D (5 bases). This CDR3 has 15 residues. Looked up from germline, CDR1 is KGHSH and CDR2 is LQKENI. Trimming shortened V by 6 bases and J by 2 bases, and 14 bases separated the two germline ends. DNA of the CDR3: TGTGCCAGCTCCCCGGGGGGTTTAGGCAATCAGCCCCAGCATTTT. Encoded protein: CASSPGGLGNQPQHF.

V gene TRBV6-6 combines with J gene TRBJ2-3; 9 nucleotides match TRBD1. Germline loops: CDR1 MNHNY, CDR2 SVGAGI (reference sequence). With 2 bases clipped from V and 5 bases from J, the junction kept 5 bases outside the gene matches. The CDR3 length is 15 residues. DNA for the CDR3: TGTGCCAGCAGTTACCGGGACAGGGCTCAAGATACGCAGTATTTT. Protein: CASSYRDRAQDTQYF.

The rearrangement uses TRBV5-1 and TRBJ2-7; TRBD1 is a possible D gene (6 bases). The CDR3 is 14 residues long. V shed 0 bases and J shed 4 bases, with 11 bases lying between them. CDR1 and CDR2 from the germline V gene are SGHRS and YFSETQ. The CDR3, as DNA: TGCGCCAGCAGCTTGGCAGCAGGGGTGTACGAGCAGTACTTC. It specifies CASSLAAGVYEQYF.

There are a few counts of this clonotype. This chain joins TRBV5-1 and TRBJ2-6; D uncertain. The ends were cut back, 4 bases at V and 0 bases at J, with 5 bases in the middle. The CDR3 contains 14 residues. Germline V gene sequence: CDR1 SGHRS, CDR2 YFSETQ. DNA for the CDR3: TGCGCCAGCAGCCCATACTCTGGGGCCAACGTCCTGACTTTC. Translated, it gives CASSPYSGANVLTF.

This clonotype was counted a few times. V is TRBV20-1 and J is TRBJ2-2; 7 positions agree with TRBD1. The trim removed 0 bases at V and 6 bases at J, leaving 4 bases unmatched. The germline CDR1 and CDR2 sequences are DFQATT and SNEGSKA (reference sequence). There are 14 residues in the CDR3. The CDR3 loop reads CSARDIGTAGELFF. Written as DNA, the CDR3 is TGCAGTGCTAGAGATATCGGGACAGCCGGGGAGCTGTTTTTT.